The rows below give T cell receptor beta chains drawn from one sample of a study of blood T cells in healthy people across ages. TCRdb reprocessed the 5' RACE reads with MiXCR, giving one entry per CDR3 protein. Among around 700,000 distinct CDR3 sequences listed, around 25% were seen once. In addition, the sample was reused for a study of T cells of mothers and their children.

The sample comprised blood. These TCRs come from a boy aged 5-17 years in good health. Both conserved end residues are part of each CDR3. D genes are given only for firm matches.

d_gene | v_gene | CDR3aa
- | TRBV7-2 | CASSFWESGEQYF
TRBD2 | TRBV12-3/TRBV12-4 | CASRGTSGKVSVSYNEQFF
TRBD2 | TRBV3-1 | CASSAPGLGEYEQYF
- | TRBV28 | CASSLTAWDQETQYF
TRBD2 | TRBV4-2 | CASSQGLEVEETQYF
TRBD1 | TRBV2 | CATQGAGELFF
TRBD2 | TRBV20-1 | CSARDLGLAGYTDTQYF
TRBD1 | TRBV28 | CASRYTGTVSYEQYF
- | TRBV12-3/TRBV12-4 | CASSSTENSNQPQHF
- | TRBV7-2 | CASSLDGQSYEQYF
- | TRBV7-9 | CASSLTGTTRETQYF
- | TRBV27 | CASSLFSGTDIEETQYF
- | TRBV9 | CTSSVGGGTEAFF
TRBD1 | TRBV5-1 | CASSSTGDRTGELFF
- | TRBV12-5 | CASGLLTGSDTQYF